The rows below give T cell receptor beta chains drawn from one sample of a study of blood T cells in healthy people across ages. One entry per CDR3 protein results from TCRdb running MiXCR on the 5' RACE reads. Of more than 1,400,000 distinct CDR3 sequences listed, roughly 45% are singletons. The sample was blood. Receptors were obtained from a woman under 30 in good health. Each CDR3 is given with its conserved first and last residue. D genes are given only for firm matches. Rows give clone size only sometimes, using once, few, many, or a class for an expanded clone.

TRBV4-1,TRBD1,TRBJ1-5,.,CASSRDRGWDQPQHF
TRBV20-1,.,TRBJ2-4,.,CSAPLKGGKNIQYF
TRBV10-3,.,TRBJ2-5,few,CAISGGWEQYF
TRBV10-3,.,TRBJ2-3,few,CASGDGDTQYF
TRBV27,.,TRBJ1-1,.,CASSWGVNTEAFF
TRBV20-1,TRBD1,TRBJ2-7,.,CSAGSRGSRGEQYF
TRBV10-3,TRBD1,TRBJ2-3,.,CAIGQGTSTDTQYF
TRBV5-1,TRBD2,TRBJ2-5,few,CASHSLAGPNQETQYF
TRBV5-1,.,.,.,CASSAQGGRGEQYF
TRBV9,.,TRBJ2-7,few,CASSVAAASQDQYF
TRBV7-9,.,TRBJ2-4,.,CASSLRGLDLAKNIQYF
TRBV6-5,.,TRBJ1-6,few,CASSYSDRASSYNSPLHF
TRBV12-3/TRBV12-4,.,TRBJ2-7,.,CASSLGRITYEQYF
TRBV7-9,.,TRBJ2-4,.,CASSLGAAKNIQYF
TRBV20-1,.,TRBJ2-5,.,CSVACTAEETQYF
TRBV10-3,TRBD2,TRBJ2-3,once,CAISVAGRTDTQYF
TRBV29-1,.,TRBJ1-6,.,CSGPPEYNSPLHF
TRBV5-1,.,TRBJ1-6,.,CASSSGGGGDSPLHF
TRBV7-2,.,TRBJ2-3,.,CASSLGSHTDTQYF
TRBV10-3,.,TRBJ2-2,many,CAISNALLSYANTGELFF
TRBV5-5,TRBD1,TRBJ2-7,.,CASSLDRGIGSYEQYF
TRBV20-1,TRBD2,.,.,CSARTGGASYNEQYF
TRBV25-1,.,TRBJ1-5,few,CASSEYGQPQHF
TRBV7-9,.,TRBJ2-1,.,CASSPRTGYYNEQFF
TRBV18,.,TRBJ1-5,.,CASSAESTGSTPQHF
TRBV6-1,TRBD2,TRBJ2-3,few,CASTTSGGDTQYF
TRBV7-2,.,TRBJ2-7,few,CASSRVTSSSYEQYF
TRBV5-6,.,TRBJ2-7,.,CASSLNSLTYEQYF
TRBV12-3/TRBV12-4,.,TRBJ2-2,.,CASSFSLFAGELFF
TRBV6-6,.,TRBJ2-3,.,CASQDSTHPQYF
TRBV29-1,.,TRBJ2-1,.,CSVDFSRDEQFF
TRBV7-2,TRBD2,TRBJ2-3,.,CASSTLAGAPDTQYF
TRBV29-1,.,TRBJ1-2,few,CSVGAGLSGYTF
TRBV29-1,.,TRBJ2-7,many,CSVRLQSYEQYF
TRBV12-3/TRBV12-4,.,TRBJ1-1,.,CASRSPEGGSGEAFF
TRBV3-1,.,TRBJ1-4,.,CASSQEGAVREKLFF
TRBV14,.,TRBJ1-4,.,CASSPPGGLNEKLFF
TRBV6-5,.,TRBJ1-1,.,CASSYADARNTEAFF
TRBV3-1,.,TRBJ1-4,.,CASGYSATNEKLFF
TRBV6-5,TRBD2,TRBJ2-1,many,CASSTLAGGYNEQFF
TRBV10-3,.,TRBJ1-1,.,CAISVITGGHTEAFF
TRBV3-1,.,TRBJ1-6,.,CASSAESSYNSPLHF
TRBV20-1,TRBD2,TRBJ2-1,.,CSAPGSVGLAGDEQFF
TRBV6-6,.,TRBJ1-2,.,CASSYSGYTF
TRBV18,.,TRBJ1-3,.,CASSRASSSGNTIYF
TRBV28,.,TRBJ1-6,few,CASSSQGLGNSPLHF
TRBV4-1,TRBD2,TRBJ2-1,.,CASSQDIGLAANEQFF
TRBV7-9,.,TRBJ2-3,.,CVSSLVSGVDTQYF
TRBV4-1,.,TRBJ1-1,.,CASSPTGRYTEAFF
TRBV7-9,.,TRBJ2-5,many,CASSRNQETQYF
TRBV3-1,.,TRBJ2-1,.,CASRPRRTGMYEQFF
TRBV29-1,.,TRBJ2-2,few,CSVAVSNTGELFF